These 21 T cell receptor beta chains were all obtained from the same sample, sequenced in a study of cytomegalovirus exposure and HLA in healthy donors. PCR employed 60 Vbeta and 13 Jbeta primers. This table comes from immunoSEQ multiplex PCR, and its TCRdb copy is limited to in-frame clones, with some not included. Of 140,000 to 150,000 clones in the sample, over 70% were seen once. The sample taken for sequencing was PBMCs. The receptor source for this set is a middle-aged man in good health and CMV-seronegative.

This sequence joins TRBV5-1 and TRBJ1-2, with TRBD1 identical over 9 bases. The CDR3 loop spans 15 amino acids. Looked up from germline, CDR1 is SGHRS and CDR2 is YFSETQ. The V and J ends lost 0 bases and 6 bases, in that order; junction bases with no gene match: 6. CDR3 region: CASSLEGQGGHGYTF. As DNA, the CDR3 is TGCGCCAGCAGCTTGGAGGGACAGGGAGGTCATGGCTACACCTTC.

The chain couples TRBV9 to TRBJ2-1; a weak D match, TRBD2 (6 bases). V was clipped by 4 bases and J by 4 bases, with 12 bases between them. The CDR3 totals 14 residues. CDR1 and CDR2 from the germline V gene are SGDLS and YYNGEE. The DNA for the CDR3 is TGTGCCAGCAGCCCGGGGGAAGGTTACAATGAGCAGTTCTTC. This gives the protein CASSPGEGYNEQFF.

The chain has TRBV19 and TRBJ2-7; 10 bases are a match to TRBD1. The CDR3 has 15 amino acids. The germline V gene has CDR1 LNHDA and CDR2 SQIVND (reference sequence). The V gene end was trimmed by 1 base and the J gene end by 0 bases; junction bases not matched to a gene: 0. CDR3 loop: CASSIGTGGSYEQYF. CDR3 bases: TGTGCCAGTAGTATAGGGACAGGGGGCTCCTACGAGCAGTACTTC.

The chain uses TRBV19 and TRBJ1-1, with a tentative D call TRBD1 (5 bases). The germline V gene has CDR1 LNHDA and CDR2 SQIVND (reference sequence). The CDR3 is 14 residues long. The germline V and J ends were trimmed by 7 bases and 0 bases, with 12 bases remaining between them. As DNA, the CDR3 is TGTGCCAGTACCCCTGGGGCGGTGAACACTGAAGCTTTCTTT. This gives the protein CASTPGAVNTEAFF.

The rearrangement joins TRBV12-5 to TRBJ2-7; 13 bases map to TRBD2. Trimming took 6 bases from V and 2 from J; bases not matched to a gene: 10. This CDR3 comprises 17 residues. The germline CDR1 and CDR2 sequences are LGHNT and FRNRAP. CDR3 bases: TGTGCTAGTGGAGTAGGACTAGCGGGGGCAGCCGCCTACGAGCAGTACTTC. Its protein is CASGVGLAGAAAYEQYF.

This clone was counted once. V is TRBV19 and J is TRBJ1-2; TRBD1 is a possible D gene (5 bases). In germline, CDR1 is LNHDA, CDR2 SQIVND (reference sequence). The CDR3 runs 15 residues. V lost 0 bases and J lost 4, with 12 bases in between. CDR3 amino acids: CASSIDVDMGYGYTF. CDR3 coding DNA: TGTGCCAGTAGTATAGATGTGGACATGGGCTATGGCTACACCTTC.

This clone was seen once. CDR3 in amino acids: CASSVGTVGNTIYF. In DNA, the CDR3 is TGCGCCAGCAGCGTTGGGACAGTTGGAAACACCATATATTTT. The V call is TRBV5-1, the J call TRBJ1-3, with 7 bases fitting TRBD1. This CDR3 has 14 amino acids. Germline CDR1 SGHRS, CDR2 YFSETQ. Trimming removed 4 bases from V and 3 bases from J; junction bases left unmatched: 4. Drawing the rest from reference TRBV5-1 and TRBJ1-3, the complete variable domain is KAGVTQTPRYLIKTRGQQVTLSCSPISGHRSVSWYQQTPGQGLQFLFEYFSETQRNKGNFPGRFSGRQFSNSRSEMNVSTLELGDSALYLCASSVGTVGNTIYFGEGSWLTVV.

The chain is built from TRBV7-9 and TRBJ2-7; the match to TRBD2 covers 9 bases. The CDR3 length is 14 residues. In germline, CDR1 is SEHNR, CDR2 FQNEAQ (reference sequence). After removal of 5 bases from V and 3 bases from J, the junction contained 5 bases not matched to a gene. Here the CDR3 DNA reads TGTGCCAGCAGCCCAAGCGGGGGGATCTACGAGCAGTACTTC. As protein: CASSPSGGIYEQYF.

V gene TRBV6-1 combines with J gene TRBJ1-6; D gene uncertain. CDR3 length equals 17 residues. The V gene's germline CDR1 is MNHNS and CDR2 SASEGT. Trimming removed 1 base at V and 0 bases at J, with 10 bases between. DNA of the CDR3: TGTGCCAGCAGTGAAGTGAGTCGGAGCTCCTATAATTCACCCCTCCACTTT. This gives the protein CASSEVSRSSYNSPLHF.

V is TRBV5-4 and J is TRBJ2-2; D gene uncertain. Trimming took off 4 bases at V and 3 bases at J, with 19 bases between the two ends. The CDR3 spans 17 residues. Germline V gives CDR1 SGHNT, CDR2 YYREEE (reference sequence). The CDR3 spells CASSPVAPRGDTGELFF. The DNA of the CDR3 is TGTGCCAGCAGCCCCGTCGCCCCCCGAGGTGACACCGGGGAGCTGTTTTTT.

The chain couples TRBV7-2 to TRBJ2-2, with 8 bases fitting TRBD2. The CDR3 sequence is 15 residues long. The trim removed 5 bases at V and 6 bases at J, leaving 8 bases unmatched. The germline V gene has CDR1 SGHTA and CDR2 FQGNSA. CDR3 sequence: CASSPRTSPPGELFF. For the CDR3, the DNA is TGTGCCAGCAGCCCTCGGACTAGCCCCCCCGGGGAGCTGTTTTTT.

This sequence joins TRBV27 and TRBJ2-1; a possible D gene is TRBD2 (6 bases). The germline V gene encodes CDR1 MNHEY and CDR2 SMNVEV (reference sequence). Trimming cost V 1 base and J 7 bases, with 8 bases left between them. This CDR3 region has 13 residues. This CDR3 reads CASSLFAGNEQFF. CDR3 nucleotide sequence: TGTGCCAGCAGTTTATTCGCGGGGAATGAGCAGTTCTTC.

Sample share makes this clone medium-sized. This chain uses TRBV2 with TRBJ1-1; 9 bases line up with TRBD1. The CDR3 is 14 residues long. Trimming took 8 bases from V and 6 from J; bases not matched to a gene: 10. CDR1 is SNHLY, CDR2 FYNNEI, per germline. In DNA, the CDR3 is TGTGCCAGCTCCCAAGTCACAGGGGGCCCTGAAGCTTTCTTT. It specifies CASSQVTGGPEAFF.

This chain links TRBV28 with TRBJ1-2, with D possibly matching TRBD1 (5 bases). Trimming left V 6 bases short and J 2 bases short, with 16 bases between. The germline CDR1 and CDR2 sequences are MDHEN and SYDVKM. This CDR3 region has 15 residues. CDR3 sequence: CASSPGGGGNYGYTF. The CDR3 bases are TGTGCCAGCAGCCCCGGCGGCGGGGGGAACTATGGCTACACCTTC.

The chain couples TRBV6-4 to TRBJ1-1, with D possibly TRBD1 on 6 matching bases. Germline values: CDR1 MRHNA, CDR2 SNTAGT. V was clipped by 4 bases and J by 2 bases, with 11 bases between them. This CDR3 region has 14 residues. The CDR3 loop is CASSVDRLNTEAFF. The CDR3 nucleotides read TGTGCCAGCAGTGTCGACAGGCTAAACACTGAAGCTTTCTTT.

The chain links TRBV29-1 to TRBJ1-1; D possibly corresponds to TRBD1 (6 bases). CDR3 length equals 13 residues. Trimming pared 7 bases from V and 0 bases from J, leaving 12 bases between. Germline V gene data show CDR1 as SQVTM and CDR2 as ANQGSEA. In DNA form, the CDR3 reads TGCAGCGGATACAGGGACATGAACACTGAAGCTTTCTTT. Translating gives CSGYRDMNTEAFF. Full variable domain (outside the CDR3, taken from reference TRBV29-1 and TRBJ1-1): SAVISQKPSRDICQRGTSLTIQCQVDSQVTMMFWYRQQPGQSLTLIATANQGSEATYESGFVIDKFPISRPNLTFSTLTVSNMSPEDSSIYLCSGYRDMNTEAFFGQGTRLTVV.

The chain employs TRBV7-3 and TRBJ1-2; 10 bases match TRBD1. This CDR3 contains 16 residues. Germline trimming cut 3 bases from V and 6 bases from J; bases unmatched to any gene: 10. Germline V CDR1 and CDR2: SGHTA, FQGTGA. This CDR3 is CASSFGGTGVDDGYTF. Written as DNA, the CDR3 is TGTGCCAGCAGCTTTGGAGGGACAGGGGTGGATGATGGCTACACCTTC.

V and J are TRBV28 and TRBJ1-4, with a possible D match to TRBD1 (5 bases). Trimming removed 2 bases at V and 3 bases at J, with 7 bases between. This CDR3 contains 14 residues. The V gene's germline CDR1 is MDHEN and CDR2 SYDVKM. CDR3 DNA sequence: TGTGCCAGCAGTTTAAAGGGGCCTAATGAAAAACTGTTTTTT. Residues: CASSLKGPNEKLFF.

The chain has TRBV6-1 and TRBJ1-6; possible D gene TRBD1, 5 bases. CDR1 is MNHNS, CDR2 SASEGT, per germline. The CDR3 loop spans 14 amino acids. The V and J ends lost 6 bases and 6 bases respectively, with 12 bases between them. CDR3 region: CASRSLQGNSPLHF. The DNA for the CDR3 is TGTGCCAGCAGGAGTCTCCAGGGTAATTCACCCCTCCACTTT.

The V gene is TRBV7-6, the J gene TRBJ2-5; possible D gene TRBD2, 7 bases. CDR1 is SGHVS, CDR2 FNYEAQ, per germline. There are 16 residues in the CDR3. Trimming cost V 1 base and J 5 bases, with 17 bases left between them. CDR3: CASSLEVGGAEETQYF. CDR3 sequence (DNA): TGTGCCAGCAGCTTAGAGGTGGGGGGGGCGGAGGAGACCCAGTACTTC.

The chain uses TRBV30 and TRBJ2-5; tentative D call: TRBD2 (6 bases). The DNA end lines up better with TRBJ2-7; the J call may be wrong. Germline V gives CDR1 GTSNPN, CDR2 SVGIG (reference sequence). The CDR3 is 13 amino acids. DNA of the CDR3: TGTGCCTGGAATCACGGGAGCTCCTACGAGCAGTACTTC. The encoded protein is CAWNHGSSYEQYF.